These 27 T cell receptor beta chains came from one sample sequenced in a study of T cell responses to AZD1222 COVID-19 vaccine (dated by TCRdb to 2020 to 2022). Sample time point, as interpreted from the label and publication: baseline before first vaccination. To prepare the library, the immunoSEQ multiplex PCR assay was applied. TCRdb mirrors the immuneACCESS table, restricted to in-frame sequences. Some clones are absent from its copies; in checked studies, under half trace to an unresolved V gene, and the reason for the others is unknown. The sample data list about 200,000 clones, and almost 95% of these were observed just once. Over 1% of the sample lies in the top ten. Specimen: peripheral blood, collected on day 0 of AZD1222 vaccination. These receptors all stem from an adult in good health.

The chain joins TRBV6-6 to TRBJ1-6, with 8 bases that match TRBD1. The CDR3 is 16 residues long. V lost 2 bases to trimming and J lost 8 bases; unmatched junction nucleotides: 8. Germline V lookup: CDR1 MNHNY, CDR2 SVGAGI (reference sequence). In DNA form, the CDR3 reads TGTGCCAGCAGTTACCCGACGGACAGGGTTCATTCACCCCTCCACTTT. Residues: CASSYPTDRVHSPLHF.

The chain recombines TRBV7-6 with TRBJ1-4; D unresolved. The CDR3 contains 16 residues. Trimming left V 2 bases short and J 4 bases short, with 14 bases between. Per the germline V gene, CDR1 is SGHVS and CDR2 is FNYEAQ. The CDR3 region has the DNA TGTGCCAGCAGCTTATCGGTCAGGACTTTTAATGAAAAACTGTTTTTT. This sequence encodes CASSLSVRTFNEKLFF.

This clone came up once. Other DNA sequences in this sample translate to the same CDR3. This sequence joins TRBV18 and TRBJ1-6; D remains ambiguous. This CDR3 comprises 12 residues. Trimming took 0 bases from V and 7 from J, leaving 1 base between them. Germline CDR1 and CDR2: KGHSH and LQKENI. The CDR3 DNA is TGTGCCAGCTCACCACCCAATTCACCCCTCCACTTT. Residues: CASSPPNSPLHF.

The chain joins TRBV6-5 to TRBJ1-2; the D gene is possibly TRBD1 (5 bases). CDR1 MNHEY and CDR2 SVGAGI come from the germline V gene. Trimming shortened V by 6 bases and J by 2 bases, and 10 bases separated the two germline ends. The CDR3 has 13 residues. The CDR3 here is CASRVTENYGYTF. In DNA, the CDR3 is TGTGCCAGCAGGGTGACAGAAAACTATGGCTACACCTTC.

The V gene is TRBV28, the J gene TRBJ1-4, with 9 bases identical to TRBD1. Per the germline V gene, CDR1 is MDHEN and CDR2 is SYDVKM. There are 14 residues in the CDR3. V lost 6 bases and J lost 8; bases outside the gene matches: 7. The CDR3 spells CASRRGDRDEKLFF. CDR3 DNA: TGTGCCAGCAGGAGGGGGGACAGGGACGAAAAACTGTTTTTT.

CDR3 protein: CASSQETSPYTDTQYF. In nucleotides, the CDR3 is TGCGCCAGCAGCCAAGAGACTAGCCCCTACACAGATACGCAGTATTTT. This chain connects TRBV4-3 to TRBJ2-3; 7 nucleotides line up with TRBD2. Germline CDR1 LGHNA, CDR2 YSLEER. Unmatched junction bases numbered 5, after V lost 0 bases and J lost 2 bases. The CDR3 extends over 16 amino acids.

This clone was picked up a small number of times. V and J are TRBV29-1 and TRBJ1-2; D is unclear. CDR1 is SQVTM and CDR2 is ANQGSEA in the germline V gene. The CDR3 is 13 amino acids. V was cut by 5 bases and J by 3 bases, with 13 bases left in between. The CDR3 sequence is CSVRRQSDYGYTF. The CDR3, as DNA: TGCAGCGTTCGTCGGCAGTCAGACTATGGCTACACCTTC.

The DNA of the CDR3 is TGTGCCACCAGCGGTACACAGGACAGACCAAGTTCAGTTGAAGCTTTCTTT. Amino acids: CATSGTQDRPSSVEAFF. V gene TRBV15 combines with J gene TRBJ1-1, with a weak D call TRBD1 (6 bases). Trimming removed 5 bases at V and 7 bases at J, with 26 bases between. The CDR3 contains 17 residues. The V gene's germline CDR1 is LNHNV and CDR2 YYDKDF (reference sequence).

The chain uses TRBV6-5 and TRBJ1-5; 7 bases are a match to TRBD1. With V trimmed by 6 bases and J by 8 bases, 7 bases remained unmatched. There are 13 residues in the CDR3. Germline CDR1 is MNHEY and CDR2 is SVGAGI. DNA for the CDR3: TGTGCCAGCAGACCGGACAGGATTGAGCCCCAGCATTTT. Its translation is CASRPDRIEPQHF.

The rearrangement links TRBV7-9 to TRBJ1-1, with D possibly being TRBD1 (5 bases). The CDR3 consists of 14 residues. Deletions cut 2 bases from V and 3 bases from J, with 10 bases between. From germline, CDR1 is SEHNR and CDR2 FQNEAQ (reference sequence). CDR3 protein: CASSLRSGDTEAFF. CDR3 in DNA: TGTGCCAGCAGCTTAAGGTCGGGGGACACTGAAGCTTTCTTT. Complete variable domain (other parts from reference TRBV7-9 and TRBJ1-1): DTGVSQNPRHKITKRGQNVTFRCDPISEHNRLYWYRQTLGQGPEFLTYFQNEAQLEKSRLLSDRFSAERPKGSFSTLEIQRTEQGDSAMYLCASSLRSGDTEAFFGQGTRLTVV.

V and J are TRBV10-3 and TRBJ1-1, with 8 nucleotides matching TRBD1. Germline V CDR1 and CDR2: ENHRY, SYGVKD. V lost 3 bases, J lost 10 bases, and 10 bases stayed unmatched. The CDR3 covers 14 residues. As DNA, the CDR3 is TGTGCCATCAGTGACAGTCAGGGGGCAATGGTAGCTTTCTTT. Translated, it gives CAISDSQGAMVAFF.

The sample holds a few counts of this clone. CDR3 DNA: TGTGCCAGCGCTACGTGGAGCTATAATTCACCCCTCCACTTT. Residues: CASATWSYNSPLHF. The chain recombines TRBV28 with TRBJ1-6; D remains ambiguous. Trimming removed 8 bases from V and 3 bases from J, with 11 bases in between. This CDR3 is 14 amino acids long. Germline V lookup: CDR1 MDHEN, CDR2 SYDVKM.

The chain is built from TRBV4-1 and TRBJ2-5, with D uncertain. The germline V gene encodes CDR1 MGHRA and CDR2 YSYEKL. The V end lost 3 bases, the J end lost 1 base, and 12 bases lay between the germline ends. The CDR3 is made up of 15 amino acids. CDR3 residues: CASSHRVVSQETQYF. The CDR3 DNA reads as TGCGCCAGCAGCCATCGGGTAGTCTCCCAAGAGACCCAGTACTTC.

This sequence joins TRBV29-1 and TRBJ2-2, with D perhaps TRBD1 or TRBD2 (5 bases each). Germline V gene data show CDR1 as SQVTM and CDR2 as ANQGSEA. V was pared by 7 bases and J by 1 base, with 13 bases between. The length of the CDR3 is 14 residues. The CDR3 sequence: CSAGMGVNTGELFF. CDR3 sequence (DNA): TGCAGCGCTGGAATGGGGGTGAACACCGGGGAGCTGTTTTTT.

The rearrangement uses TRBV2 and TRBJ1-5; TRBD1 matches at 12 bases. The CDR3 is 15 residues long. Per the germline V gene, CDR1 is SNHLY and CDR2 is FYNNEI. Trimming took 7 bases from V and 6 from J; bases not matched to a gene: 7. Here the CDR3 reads CASIAGTGGVQPQHF. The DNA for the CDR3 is TGTGCCAGCATAGCCGGGACAGGGGGCGTTCAGCCCCAGCATTTT.

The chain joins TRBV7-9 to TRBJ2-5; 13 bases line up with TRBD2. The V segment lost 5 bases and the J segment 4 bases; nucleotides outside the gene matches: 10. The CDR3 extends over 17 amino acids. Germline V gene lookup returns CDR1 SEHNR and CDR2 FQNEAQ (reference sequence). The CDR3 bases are TGTGCCAGCAGCCTTCCCGGACTAGCGGGGGTGTTAGAGACCCAGTACTTC. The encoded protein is CASSLPGLAGVLETQYF.

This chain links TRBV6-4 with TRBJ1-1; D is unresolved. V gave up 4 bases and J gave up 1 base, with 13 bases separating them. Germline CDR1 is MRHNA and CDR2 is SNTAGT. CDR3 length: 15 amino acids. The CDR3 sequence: CASSGKSATNTEAFF. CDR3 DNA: TGTGCCAGCAGTGGTAAGAGCGCCACGAACACTGAAGCTTTCTTT.

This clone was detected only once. CDR3 sequence: CASSPGQVYSGNTIYF. DNA of the CDR3: TGTGCCAGCAGTCCCGGACAGGTTTACTCTGGAAACACCATATATTTT. The chain uses TRBV6-2 or TRBV6-3 and TRBJ1-3; 7 bases map to TRBD1. The germline V gene encodes CDR1 MNHEY and CDR2 SVGEGT. CDR3 size: 16 residues. The ends lost 5 bases at V and 0 bases at J; junction bases unmatched: 7.

The CDR3 DNA sequence: TGTGCCAGCAGTTCCCGGACAGGGGGGAACACTGAAGCTTTCTTT. This encodes CASSSRTGGNTEAFF. The chain has TRBV27 and TRBJ1-1; TRBD1 agrees at 10 bases. The trim removed 4 bases at V and 1 base at J, leaving 3 bases unmatched. This CDR3 has 15 residues. Germline V gene lookup returns CDR1 MNHEY and CDR2 SMNVEV (reference sequence).

The CDR3 DNA is TGTGCCAGCAGTCACGCCCCCCCCGACAGCAAAAATGAAAAACTGTTTTTT. Amino acids: CASSHAPPDSKNEKLFF. This chain joins TRBV27 and TRBJ1-4; D is perhaps TRBD1 (5 bases). This CDR3 has 17 amino acids. The germline gives CDR1 MNHEY, CDR2 SMNVEV (reference sequence). Trimming removed 5 bases from V and 5 bases from J, with 21 bases in between.

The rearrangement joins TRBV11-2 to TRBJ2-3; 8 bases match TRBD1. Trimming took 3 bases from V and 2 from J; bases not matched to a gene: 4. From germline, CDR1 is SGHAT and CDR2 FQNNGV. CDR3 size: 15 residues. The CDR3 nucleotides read TGTGCCAGCAGCTTCCGGGACAGGCCCACAGATACGCAGTATTTT. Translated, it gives CASSFRDRPTDTQYF.

The CDR3 loop is CSASLGGGKTQYF. The CDR3 nucleotides read TGCAGTGCTAGTCTGGGGGGCGGGAAGACCCAGTACTTC. The chain employs TRBV20-1 and TRBJ2-5, with D perhaps matching TRBD1 or TRBD2 (6 bases each). This CDR3 comprises 13 residues. Germline CDR1 is DFQATT and CDR2 is SNEGSKA (reference sequence). V lost 3 bases, J lost 6 bases, and 14 bases lay in between.

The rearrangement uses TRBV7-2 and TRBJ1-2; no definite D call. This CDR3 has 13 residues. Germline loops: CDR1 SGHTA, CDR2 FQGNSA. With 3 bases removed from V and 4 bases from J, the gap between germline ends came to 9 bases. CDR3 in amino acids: CASSFNGVYGYTF. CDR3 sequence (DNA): TGTGCCAGCAGCTTTAACGGAGTCTATGGCTACACCTTC.

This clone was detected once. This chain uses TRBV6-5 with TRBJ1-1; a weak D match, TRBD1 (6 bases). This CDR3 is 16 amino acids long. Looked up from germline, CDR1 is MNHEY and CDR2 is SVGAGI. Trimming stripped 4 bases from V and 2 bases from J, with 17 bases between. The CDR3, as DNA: TGTGCCAGCAGTTTCCTCCCGGGACAAGGAAACACTGAAGCTTTCTTT. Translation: CASSFLPGQGNTEAFF.

The CDR3 protein is CASSLVGVSGSYNEQFF. CDR3 coding DNA: TGTGCCAGCAGCTTAGTTGGGGTGTCGGGGTCCTACAATGAGCAGTTCTTC. J is TRBJ2-1 and V is TRBV7-3; TRBD2 might be the D (5 bases). The germline V gene has CDR1 SGHTA and CDR2 FQGTGA. The germline V and J ends were trimmed by 2 bases and 1 base, with 15 bases remaining between them. This CDR3 comprises 17 residues.

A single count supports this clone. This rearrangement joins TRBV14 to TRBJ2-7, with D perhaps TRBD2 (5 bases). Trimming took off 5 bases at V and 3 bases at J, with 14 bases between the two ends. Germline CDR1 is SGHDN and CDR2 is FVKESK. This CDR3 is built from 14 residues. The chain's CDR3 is CASSFRTRGYEQYF. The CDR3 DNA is TGTGCCAGCAGCTTCCGGACTCGCGGCTACGAGCAGTACTTC. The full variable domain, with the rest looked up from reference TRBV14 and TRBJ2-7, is EAGVTQFPSHSVIEKGQTVTLRCDPISGHDNLYWYRRVMGKEIKFLLHFVKESKQDESGMPNNRFLAERTGGTYSTLKVQPAELEDSGVYFCASSFRTRGYEQYFGPGTRLTVT.

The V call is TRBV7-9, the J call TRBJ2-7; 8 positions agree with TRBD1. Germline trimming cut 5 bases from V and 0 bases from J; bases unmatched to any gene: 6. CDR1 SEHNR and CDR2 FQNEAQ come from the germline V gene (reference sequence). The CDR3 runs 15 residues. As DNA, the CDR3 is TGTGCCAGCAGCCTCACAGGGGGACTCTCCTACGAGCAGTACTTC. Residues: CASSLTGGLSYEQYF. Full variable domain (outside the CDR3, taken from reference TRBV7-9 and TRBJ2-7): DTGVSQNPRHKITKRGQNVTFRCDPISEHNRLYWYRQTLGQGPEFLTYFQNEAQLEKSRLLSDRFSAERPKGSFSTLEIQRTEQGDSAMYLCASSLTGGLSYEQYFGPGTRLTVT.